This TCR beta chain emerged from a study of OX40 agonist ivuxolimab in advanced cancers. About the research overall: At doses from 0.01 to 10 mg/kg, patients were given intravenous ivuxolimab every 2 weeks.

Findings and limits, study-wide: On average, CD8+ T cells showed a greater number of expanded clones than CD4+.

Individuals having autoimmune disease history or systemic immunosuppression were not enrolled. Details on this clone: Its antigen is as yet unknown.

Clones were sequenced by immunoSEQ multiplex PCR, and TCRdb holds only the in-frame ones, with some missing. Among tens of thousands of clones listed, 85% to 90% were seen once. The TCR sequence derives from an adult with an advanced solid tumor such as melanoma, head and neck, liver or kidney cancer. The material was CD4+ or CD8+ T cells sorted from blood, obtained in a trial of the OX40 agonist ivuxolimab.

CDR3 loop: CAISPGQGASYEQYF. The CDR3 region has the DNA TGTGCCATCAGCCCGGGACAGGGGGCCTCCTACGAGCAGTACTTC. The chain employs TRBV10-3 and TRBJ2-7; 12 bases map to TRBD1. The CDR3 length is 15 residues. The V gene's germline CDR1 is ENHRY and CDR2 SYGVKD. V was clipped by 6 bases and J by 0 bases; unmatched bases: 3.